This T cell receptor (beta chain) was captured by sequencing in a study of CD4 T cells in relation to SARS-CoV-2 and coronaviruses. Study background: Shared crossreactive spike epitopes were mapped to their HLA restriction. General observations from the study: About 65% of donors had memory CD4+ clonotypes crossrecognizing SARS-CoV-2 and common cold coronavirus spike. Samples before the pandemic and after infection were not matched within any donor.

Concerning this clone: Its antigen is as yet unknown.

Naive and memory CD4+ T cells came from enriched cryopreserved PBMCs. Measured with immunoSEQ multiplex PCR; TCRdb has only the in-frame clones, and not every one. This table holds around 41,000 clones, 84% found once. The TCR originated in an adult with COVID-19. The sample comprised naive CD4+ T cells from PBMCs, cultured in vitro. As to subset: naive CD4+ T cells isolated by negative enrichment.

In DNA form, the CDR3 reads TGTGCCAGTAGTATAGGGACAGGGGGCATCGGCACAGATACGCAGTATTTT. This gives the protein CASSIGTGGIGTDTQYF. The chain combines TRBV19 with TRBJ2-3, with 11 positions matching TRBD1. The CDR3 has 17 amino acids. V gave up 1 base and J gave up 1 base; unmatched junction bases: 4. CDR1 LNHDA and CDR2 SQIVND come from the germline V gene (reference sequence).